The present entry profiles one T cell receptor beta chain with its context. The antigen remains undetermined. Each sample yielded around 9.6 x 10^4 assayed TCR templates. Sequencing used immunoSEQ multiplex PCR; TCRdb keeps in-frame clones, though not all of them. Among about 91,000 clones listed, under 95% were seen once. This sample is part of a study of siplizumab effects on memory and regulatory T cells. Study findings and constraints: The study did not confirm that proliferating Tregs from siplizumab cultures were suppressive. Naive T cells appeared more diverse than memory cells and seemed to be major alloresponse contributors.

This clonotype was sampled from a human donor in good health. The sequenced sample consisted of CD8+ T cells sorted from blood.

CDR3 DNA: TGCGCCAGCAGCTACGAGGGACCGGGACAGGGGGTCCAGTACTTC. Protein product: CASSYEGPGQGVQYF. The chain couples TRBV5-1 to TRBJ2-5; 11 bases agree with TRBD1. The trim removed 3 bases at V and 10 bases at J, leaving 11 bases unmatched. The CDR3 totals 15 residues. Germline loops: CDR1 SGHRS, CDR2 YFSETQ.